This T cell receptor beta chain emerged from a study of radiotherapy plus CTLA-4 blockade in lung cancer. On the study more broadly: Patients showed objective responses in 15% to 20% of cases, and disease control was achieved by under 40%. The study's findings and limits: Together with interferon-beta, which increased in serum after radiation, early dynamic changes in blood T cell clones were reportedly the best predictors of response. Once radiotherapy plus ipilimumab had been given, TCR clones derived from tumor expanded in blood.

About this clone: What it binds is unknown.

The table came from immunoSEQ multiplex PCR; TCRdb's copy has only in-frame clones and leaves some out. The sample holds tens of thousands of clones; 60% to 75% are singletons and the top ten take 4% to 5.5%. CDR1 and CDR2 from the germline V gene are MNHNY and SVGAGI (reference sequence). The CDR3 consists of 14 residues. V lost 4 bases and J lost 6; bases outside the gene matches: 1. Patients had chemo-refractory metastatic non-small-cell lung cancer and received focal radiation plus CTLA-4 blockade that used ipilimumab. Here the sequenced sample was peripheral blood, taken from a patient treated with radiotherapy plus ipilimumab. The chain has TRBV6-6 and TRBJ2-2; TRBD2 matches 11 bases. The sequence came from a human donor with non-small cell lung cancer whose response to radiotherapy plus ipilimumab could not be evaluated. The CDR3 loop reads CASSLGLAAGELFF. CDR3 DNA sequence: TGTGCCAGCAGTTTGGGACTAGCGGCCGGGGAGCTGTTTTTT.